The entry below gives a single T cell receptor beta chain sequence along with its context. Its antigen remains unknown. Some clones are missing from TCRdb's copy, which holds only in-frame ones; the method was immunoSEQ multiplex PCR. The table lists about 70,000 clones, approximately 87% of them singletons. This sample is drawn from a study of OX40 agonist ivuxolimab in advanced cancers. Findings and limits, study-wide: Which antigen the expanded peripheral T cells recognized is unknown.

CDR3 length: 15 residues. Germline assignment: CDR1 MDHEN and CDR2 SYDVKM. Trimming cost V 1 base and J 4 bases, with 8 bases left between them. This rearrangement joins TRBV28 to TRBJ2-6, with D possibly TRBD2 on 6 matching bases. The sample was CD4+ or CD8+ T cells sorted from blood, taken in a trial of the OX40 agonist ivuxolimab. The TCR comes from an adult with an advanced solid tumor such as melanoma, head and neck, liver or kidney cancer. CDR3 in DNA: TGTGCCAGCAGTTTATCTGCGGGAGGGGCCAACGTCCTGACTTTC. It is translated as CASSLSAGGANVLTF.